The clone carrying this TCR beta chain occurred a few times. The antigen remains undetermined. The data originate from a study of CD8 T cells in ankylosing spondylitis. Study results and caveats: With a CD8+ phenotype, disease-linked clones were relatively rare in peripheral blood. In synovial fluid and blood from reactive arthritis, some motif variants were previously reported. Researchers reportedly found disease-linked clones significantly enriched in matched ankylosing spondylitis synovial fluid. The study identified a TCR beta motif of under ten highly homologous variants that appeared characteristic of ankylosing spondylitis blood.

The CDR3 contains 15 residues. CDR1 is DFQATT, CDR2 SNEGSKA, per germline (reference sequence). The germline V and J ends were trimmed by 6 bases and 8 bases, with 25 bases remaining between them. Generation of TCR beta libraries employed quantitative 5'-RACE incorporating molecular barcodes. MiXCR was run by TCRdb on the 5' RACE reads, yielding one entry per CDR3 protein. The data contain hundreds of thousands of distinct CDR3 sequences, 10% to 15% of them singletons. The source is a male donor with ankylosing spondylitis. The chain employs TRBV20-1 and TRBJ1-2; D is unresolved. Sequenced material: blood, either unsorted or a sorted T cell fraction (not recorded which). DNA of the CDR3: TGCAGTGCCGGCCATTCGGGGAAGAGGCGAGAGGGCTACACCTTC. It specifies CSAGHSGKRREGYTF.